These T cell receptor beta chains were read from a single sample in a study of T cell repertoires in cytomegalovirus infection. No cognate antigen is known for these TCRs. TCRdb re-called the reads with MiXCR, one entry per CDR3 protein. This table holds approximately 730,000 distinct CDR3 sequences, 25% to 30% found once. The sample in question was cultured CD8+ T cells from PBMCs, obtained from culture after CMV antigen stimulation. Every receptor here comes from a human donor in good health (CMV status not recorded). Some clones in this sample may be carry-over from other donors' samples. Both conserved end residues are part of each CDR3. D genes are given only for firm matches. Clone size is stated in some rows and not others, as once, few, many or a class when expanded.

d_call: TRBD1; clone_size: many; v_call: TRBV7-2; j_call: TRBJ2-1; cdr3_nt: TGTGCCAGCAGCTTAGGGACAGGTTACAATGAGCAGTTCTTC; cdr3_aa: CASSLGTGYNEQFF
d_call: -; clone_size: -; v_call: TRBV19; j_call: TRBJ1-1; cdr3_nt: TGTGCCAGTAGTATAGATCCTGCCAGGGGCCGGGACACTGAAGCTTTCTTT; cdr3_aa: CASSIDPARGRDTEAFF
d_call: -; clone_size: many; v_call: TRBV4-2; j_call: TRBJ1-5; cdr3_nt: TGCGCCAGCAGCCAAGATGGAGGAAATCAGCCCCAGCATTTT; cdr3_aa: CASSQDGGNQPQHF
d_call: -; clone_size: -; v_call: TRBV27; j_call: TRBJ2-3; cdr3_nt: TGTGCCAGCACCAGGGTGGCCACAGATACGCAGTATTTT; cdr3_aa: CASTRVATDTQYF
d_call: -; clone_size: few; v_call: TRBV14; j_call: TRBJ1-4; cdr3_nt: TGTGCCAGCAGCCAACTCTACGGCGGGGGATATGAAAAACTGTTTTTT; cdr3_aa: CASSQLYGGGYEKLFF
d_call: -; clone_size: -; v_call: TRBV6-1; j_call: TRBJ2-5; cdr3_nt: TGTGCCAGCAGCAAACCGAGAGCAGCCGGGGCAGAGACCCAGTACTTC; cdr3_aa: CASSKPRAAGAETQYF
d_call: -; clone_size: -; v_call: TRBV12-3/TRBV12-4; j_call: TRBJ2-1; cdr3_nt: TGTGCCAGCAGTTTTGACCCTTCCCCTAGCTCCTACAATGAGCAGTTCTTC; cdr3_aa: CASSFDPSPSSYNEQFF
d_call: -; clone_size: few; v_call: TRBV7-9; j_call: TRBJ2-1; cdr3_nt: TGTGCCAGCTTGACGCTAGAGGGGGATTACAATGAGCAGTTCTTC; cdr3_aa: CASLTLEGDYNEQFF
d_call: -; clone_size: -; v_call: TRBV5-6; j_call: TRBJ2-4; cdr3_nt: TGTGCCAGCAGCTTGGAGACACCTTGGGTAGCCAAAAACATTCAGTACTTC; cdr3_aa: CASSLETPWVAKNIQYF
d_call: -; clone_size: few; v_call: TRBV6-2/TRBV6-3; j_call: TRBJ2-7; cdr3_nt: TGTGCCAGCACTGGCGTCACCTACGAGCAGTACTTC; cdr3_aa: CASTGVTYEQYF
d_call: TRBD1; clone_size: -; v_call: TRBV11-2; j_call: TRBJ1-1; cdr3_nt: TGTGCCAGCAGCTCTCGCCCCAGGGGGCTCTTGGGCACTGAAGCTTTCTTT; cdr3_aa: CASSSRPRGLLGTEAFF
d_call: -; clone_size: -; v_call: TRBV29-1; j_call: TRBJ1-1; cdr3_nt: TGCAGCGTTGGTAGGCGCACTGAAGCTTTCTTT; cdr3_aa: CSVGRRTEAFF
d_call: TRBD1; clone_size: many; v_call: TRBV7-8; j_call: TRBJ1-1; cdr3_nt: TGTGCCAGCAGCTTAGCCTTACGAGGGGGCGGCCGGCGGGACACTGAAGCTTTCTTT; cdr3_aa: CASSLALRGGGRRDTEAFF